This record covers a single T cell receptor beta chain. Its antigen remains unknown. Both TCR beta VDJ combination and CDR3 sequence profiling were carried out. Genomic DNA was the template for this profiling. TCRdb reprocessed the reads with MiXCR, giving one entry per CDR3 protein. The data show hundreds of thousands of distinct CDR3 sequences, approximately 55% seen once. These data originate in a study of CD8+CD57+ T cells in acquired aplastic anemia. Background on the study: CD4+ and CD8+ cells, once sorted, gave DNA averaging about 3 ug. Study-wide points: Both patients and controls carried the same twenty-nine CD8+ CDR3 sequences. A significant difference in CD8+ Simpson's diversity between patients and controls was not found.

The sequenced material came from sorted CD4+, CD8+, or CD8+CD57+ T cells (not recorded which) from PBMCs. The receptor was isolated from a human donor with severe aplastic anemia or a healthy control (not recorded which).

CDR3 amino acids: CSASIPGGNEKLFF. The CDR3 DNA reads as TGCAGTGCTAGTATCCCGGGAGGTAATGAAAAACTGTTTTTT. This chain links TRBV20-1 with TRBJ1-4, with D hard to call. CDR1 is DFQATT, CDR2 SNEGSKA, per germline (reference sequence). The CDR3 has 14 residues. The germline V and J ends were trimmed by 3 bases and 4 bases, with 12 bases remaining between them.